The clone carrying this TCR beta chain has ten or more counts. Calling Graves' hyperthyroidism stable meant ophthalmopathy did not progress within 18 months. This entry is derived from a study of T cells in Graves' hyperthyroidism and ophthalmopathy. There were TCR beta CDR3 regions amplified from RNA transcripts. A first-round RT-PCR of the TCR CDR3 used the HTBI primer set. TCRdb re-called the multiplex PCR reads with MiXCR, one entry per CDR3 protein. The table shows some 510,000 distinct CDR3 sequences, with about a fifth occurring only once. Trimming at V came to 4 bases and at J to 2 bases, leaving 4 bases not matched to a gene. Per the germline V gene, CDR1 is SGHTA and CDR2 is FQGNSA. The CDR3 contains 14 residues.

Sequencing was carried out using blood. The sequence was obtained from a man aged 18 to 29 with Graves' hyperthyroidism. The chain joins TRBV7-2 to TRBJ2-7; 8 positions match TRBD1. CDR3 loop: CASSSQGAAYEQYF. CDR3 nucleotides: TGTGCCAGCAGCTCCCAGGGGGCAGCCTACGAGCAGTACTTC.